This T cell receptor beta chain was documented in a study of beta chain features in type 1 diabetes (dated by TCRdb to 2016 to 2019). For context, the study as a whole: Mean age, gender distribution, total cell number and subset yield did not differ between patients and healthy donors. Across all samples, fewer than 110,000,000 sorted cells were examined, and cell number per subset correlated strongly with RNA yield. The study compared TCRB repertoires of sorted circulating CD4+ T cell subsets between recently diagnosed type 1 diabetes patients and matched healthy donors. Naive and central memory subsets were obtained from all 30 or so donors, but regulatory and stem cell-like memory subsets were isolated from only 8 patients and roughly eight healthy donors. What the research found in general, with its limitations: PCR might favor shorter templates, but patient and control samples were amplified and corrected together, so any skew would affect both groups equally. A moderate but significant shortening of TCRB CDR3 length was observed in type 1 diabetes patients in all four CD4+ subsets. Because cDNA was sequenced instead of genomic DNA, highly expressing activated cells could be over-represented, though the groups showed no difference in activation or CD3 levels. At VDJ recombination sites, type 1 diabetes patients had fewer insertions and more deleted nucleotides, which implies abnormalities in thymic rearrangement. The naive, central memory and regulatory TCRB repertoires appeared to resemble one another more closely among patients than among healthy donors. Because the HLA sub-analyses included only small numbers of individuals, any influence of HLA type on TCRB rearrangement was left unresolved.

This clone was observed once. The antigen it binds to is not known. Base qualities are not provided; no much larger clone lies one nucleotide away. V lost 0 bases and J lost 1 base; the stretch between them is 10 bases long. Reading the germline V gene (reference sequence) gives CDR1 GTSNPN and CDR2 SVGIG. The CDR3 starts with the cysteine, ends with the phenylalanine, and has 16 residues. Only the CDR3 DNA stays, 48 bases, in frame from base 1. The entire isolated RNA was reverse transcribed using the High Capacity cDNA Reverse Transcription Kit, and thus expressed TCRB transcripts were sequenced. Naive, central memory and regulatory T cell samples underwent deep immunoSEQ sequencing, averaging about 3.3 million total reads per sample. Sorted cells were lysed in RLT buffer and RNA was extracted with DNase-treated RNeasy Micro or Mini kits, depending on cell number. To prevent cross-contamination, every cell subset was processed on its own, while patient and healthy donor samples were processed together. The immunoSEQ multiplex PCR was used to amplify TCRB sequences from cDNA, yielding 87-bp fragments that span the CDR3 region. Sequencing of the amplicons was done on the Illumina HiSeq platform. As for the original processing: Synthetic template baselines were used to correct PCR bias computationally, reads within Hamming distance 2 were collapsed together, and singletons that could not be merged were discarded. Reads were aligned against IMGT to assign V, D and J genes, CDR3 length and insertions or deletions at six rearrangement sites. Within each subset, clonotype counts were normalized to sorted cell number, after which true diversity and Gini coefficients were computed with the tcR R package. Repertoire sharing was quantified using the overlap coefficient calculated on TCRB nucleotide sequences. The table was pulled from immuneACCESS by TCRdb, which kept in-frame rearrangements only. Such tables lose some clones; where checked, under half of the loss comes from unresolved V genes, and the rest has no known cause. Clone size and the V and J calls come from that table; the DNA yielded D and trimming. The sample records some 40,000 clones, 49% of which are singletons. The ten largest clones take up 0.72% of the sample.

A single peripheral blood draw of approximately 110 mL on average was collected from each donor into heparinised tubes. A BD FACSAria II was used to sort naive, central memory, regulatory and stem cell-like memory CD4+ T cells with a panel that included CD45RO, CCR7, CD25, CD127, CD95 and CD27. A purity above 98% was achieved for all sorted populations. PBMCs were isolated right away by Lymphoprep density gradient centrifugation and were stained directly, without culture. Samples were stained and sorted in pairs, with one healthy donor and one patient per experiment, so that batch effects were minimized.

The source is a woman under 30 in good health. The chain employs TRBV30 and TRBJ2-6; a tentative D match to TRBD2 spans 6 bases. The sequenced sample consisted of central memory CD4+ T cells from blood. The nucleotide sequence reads TGTGCCTGGAGTGTACTCGGGGGATCTGGGGCCAACGTCCTGACTTTC. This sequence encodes CAWSVLGGSGANVLTF.